This T cell receptor (beta chain) appears in the sequencing data of a study of cytomegalovirus exposure and HLA in healthy donors. Study-wide findings and caveats: Earlier findings revealed that most TCR beta V segments proved productive either about 87% or about 30% of the time.

In regard to this clone: Its antigen is currently unknown.

PCR employed 60 Vbeta and 13 Jbeta primers. Data came from immunoSEQ multiplex PCR; TCRdb stores just in-frame clones and leaves some out. The repertoire consists of approximately 120,000 clones, with around 85% occurring once and the leading ten covering about 7%. V lost 2 bases and J lost 5, with 12 bases in between. In germline, CDR1 is SQVTM, CDR2 ANQGSEA. The CDR3 contains 13 residues. This chain links TRBV29-1 with TRBJ1-1; no reliable D call. The TCR originated in a woman between 25 and 40 years old in good health and CMV-seropositive. What was sequenced was PBMCs. The CDR3 sequence: CSVEQLRRTEAFF. The CDR3 nucleotides are TGCAGCGTTGAACAGCTCCGGAGGACTGAAGCTTTCTTT.